Detailed here is one T cell receptor (beta chain). 5'RACE with constant-segment primers built TCRalpha and TCRbeta cDNA libraries with UMIs. TCRdb reanalysed the 5' RACE reads using MiXCR and keeps one entry per CDR3 protein. The data show approximately 65,000 distinct CDR3 sequences, approximately 9% seen once. The sample comes from a study of T-cell memory formation after mild COVID-19. The CDR3 covers 16 residues. The V gene's germline CDR1 is SGHTA and CDR2 FQGNSA. V dropped 5 bases and J dropped 5; count of bases not matched to a gene: 11. Sequencing input: PBMCs or a T cell subset sorted from them (not recorded which). This clonotype was sampled from a man between 18 and 35 years old who had mild COVID-19 (a few samples of this study predate the infection). Cell type and time point are not known. The V call is TRBV7-2, the J call TRBJ1-4, with 7 bases identical to TRBD1. CDR3 in amino acids: CASSLGLAGGNEKLFF. The CDR3 nucleotides read TGTGCCAGCAGCCTGGGGTTAGCAGGGGGGAATGAAAAACTGTTTTTT. The complete variable domain, with remaining parts taken from reference TRBV7-2 and TRBJ1-4, reads GAGVSQSPSNKVTEKGKDVELRCDPISGHTALYWYRQSLGQGLEFLIYFQGNSAPDKSGLPSDRFSAERTGGSVSTLTIQRTQQEDSAVYLCASSLGLAGGNEKLFFGSGTQLSVL.